A selection of T cell receptor beta chains follows, all from one sample in a study of siplizumab effects on memory and regulatory T cells. The assay was immunoSEQ multiplex PCR, and TCRdb's table has in-frame clones only and misses some. The sample records about 100,000 clones, approximately 94% being singletons. Sequenced input: non-Treg CD4+ T cells sorted from blood. Receptors originate from a human donor in good health. CDR3s include the opening cysteine and the closing phenylalanine or tryptophan. The order of the fields is V gene, D gene, J gene, CDR3 DNA, CDR3 protein. A D gene is named only where the DNA matches it firmly.

TRBV27	-	TRBJ2-1	TGTGCCACCTCCCGGAGGGGCGAACCCTACAATGAGCAGTTCTTC	CATSRRGEPYNEQFF
TRBV5-1	-	TRBJ2-7	TGCGCCAGCAGCTTGTCCCAGGGGAGCTCCTACGAGCAGTACTTC	CASSLSQGSSYEQYF
TRBV9	TRBD2	TRBJ2-1	TGTGCCAGCAGCGACGGAACTAGCGGGTTCTACAATGAGCAGTTCTTC	CASSDGTSGFYNEQFF
TRBV30	-	TRBJ2-1	TGTGCCTGGCTGTACCCGAAATACAGGGAAAATGAGCAGTTCTTC	CAWLYPKYRENEQFF
TRBV2	TRBD2	TRBJ2-1	TGTGCCAGCAGATTAGGTCTAGCGGGAGTAGATGAGCAGTTCTTC	CASRLGLAGVDEQFF
TRBV5-1	TRBD2	TRBJ2-1	TGCGCCAGCAGCGTTAGCGGGATCCAGAACAATGAGCAGTTCTTC	CASSVSGIQNNEQFF
TRBV27	TRBD1	TRBJ2-3	TGTGCCAGCAGGACAGGGGGCGCAGATACGCAGTATTTT	CASRTGGADTQYF
TRBV7-2	-	TRBJ2-4	TGTGCCAGCAGCTTAGGGGTCGGGGCCAAAAACATTCAGTACTTC	CASSLGVGAKNIQYF
TRBV6-1	TRBD1	TRBJ1-2	TGTGCCAGCCTCTCGGGACAGGGGAGTGACTATGGCTACACCTTC	CASLSGQGSDYGYTF
TRBV27	TRBD1	TRBJ1-1	TGTGCCAGCAGTTTTTCCGGGACAGCGAACACTGAAGCTTTCTTT	CASSFSGTANTEAFF
TRBV6-5	TRBD2	TRBJ2-1	TGTGCCAGCAGTCAGGGACTAGCGGGATTCGGTGAGCAGTTCTTC	CASSQGLAGFGEQFF
TRBV18	TRBD1	TRBJ2-7	TGTGCCAGTTCAATCCCCCTTCGCAGGGACAGGCCCTACGAGCAGTACTTC	CASSIPLRRDRPYEQYF
TRBV18	-	TRBJ1-2	TGTGCCAGCTCACCCGGACAGGGCTACACCTTC	CASSPGQGYTF
TRBV5-1	TRBD2	TRBJ2-7	TGCGCCAGCAGCTTGATGGCTAGCGGGAGGGCCTTCTACGAGCAGTACTTC	CASSLMASGRAFYEQYF
TRBV5-5	TRBD2	TRBJ2-7	TGTGCCAGCAGCTTGGCCCCGACTAGCACCTACGAGCAGTACTTC	CASSLAPTSTYEQYF